This T cell receptor beta chain was sequenced for a study of cytomegalovirus exposure and HLA in healthy donors. With respect to this clone: Its target is not known.

CDR1 and CDR2 from the germline V gene are MGHRA and YSYEKL. The CDR3 contains 13 residues. V was shortened by 3 bases and J by 7 bases, with 12 bases between the two germline ends. The PCR employed 60 Vbeta primers together with 13 Jbeta primers. Sequencing used immunoSEQ multiplex PCR; TCRdb keeps in-frame clones, though not all of them. There are 70,000 to 95,000 clones in the sample; roughly 81% occur only once, and 5.6% lies in the top ten. General observations from the study: V- and J-gene trimming of TCR beta was linked (in a later analysis) to a missense DCLRE1C variant. HLA-A and HLA-B allele assignments for most subjects were reportedly predicted accurately using TCR beta sequences.

The specimen sequenced was PBMCs. This clonotype was sampled from a woman aged 18-35 years in good health and CMV-seropositive. The V and J genes are TRBV4-1 and TRBJ1-2; unclear D gene. The CDR3 DNA is TGCGCCAGCAGCCATCTCGTGACACGTGGCTACACCTTC. It yields the protein CASSHLVTRGYTF.